This T cell receptor (beta chain) was profiled in a study of regulatory T cells in long-lasting Graves disease. Time point of the sample: newly diagnosed GD, antithyroid drugs for less than 3 months. Following extraction of RNA from PBMCs, that RNA was used to make the TCR library. Only a few counts were recorded for this clonotype. iRepertoire HTBI primers and Arm-PCR of CDR3 regions built TCR beta libraries. Each CDR3 protein gets one entry after TCRdb re-called the multiplex PCR reads with MiXCR. The sample holds 400,000 to 450,000 distinct CDR3 sequences, less than 20% seen once. This CDR3 has 17 amino acids. Trimming removed 1 base from V and 4 bases from J, with 20 bases in between. From germline, CDR1 is SGDLS and CDR2 YYNGEE. These data were likewise used in another study, on T cells in Graves' hyperthyroidism and ophthalmopathy.

This clonotype was obtained from a woman in her twenties or thirties with Graves disease. The source material was peripheral blood mononuclear cells (PBMCs), sampled at new diagnosis, from a patient treated with antithyroid drugs. The rearrangement links TRBV9 to TRBJ2-5, with D possibly being TRBD2 (6 bases). The CDR3 spells CASSVRVGGEGPETQYF. DNA for the CDR3: TGTGCCAGCAGCGTAAGGGTGGGAGGAGAAGGGCCAGAGACCCAGTACTTC.